The T cell receptor beta chain under discussion was sequenced for a study of response to subunit inactivated influenza vaccine. Via MiXCR, TCRdb re-called the RT-PCR reads, giving one row per CDR3 protein. Seen here are more than 450,000 distinct CDR3 sequences, around 10% observed once, and the top ten hold 9.5% to 12%. These data were likewise used in another study, on T cells expressing NK-cell markers. In that study: cDNA encoding TCR beta was synthesized via 5'RACE template switching incorporating UMIs. Sorted T-cell subsets CD3+CD56+NKG2C+, CD3+CD56+NKG2C- and CD3+CD56-NKG2C+ were TCR beta-sequenced. About six donors carried dominant NKG2C+ clonotypes that made up roughly 1.0-8% of their CD8+ T cells. The same clonotypes also predominated in the CD3+CD56-NKG2C+ fraction of four donors. Whether expanded NKG2C+ T cell clones were HCMV-specific remained unclear.

The clonotype was recovered from a man aged 50 to 60 who received an inactivated influenza vaccine. The sample in question was PBMCs from blood, obtained on the day of vaccination.

The CDR3 DNA follows: TGCAGCGCAACGGGACTAGCGACCTACGAGCAGTACTTC. Translation: CSATGLATYEQYF. V gene TRBV29-1 combines with J gene TRBJ2-7; 10 nucleotides match TRBD2. The ends lost 7 bases at V and 2 bases at J; junction bases unmatched: 5. Germline V gene sequence: CDR1 SQVTM, CDR2 ANQGSEA. CDR3 length: 13 residues.